This TCR beta chain was documented in a study of T cells in Graves' hyperthyroidism and ophthalmopathy. General observations from the study: Appearing also in blood were most of the thyroid clonotypes expanded above 0.001.

This clonotype was observed a few times. Its antigen is currently unknown. From RNA transcripts, TCR beta CDR3 regions were amplified. The HTBI primer set drove a first-round RT-PCR of the TCR CDR3. TCRdb recomputed calls from the multiplex PCR reads with MiXCR, one row per CDR3 protein. The table has about 600,000 distinct CDR3 sequences, 14% seen once; the top ten hold roughly 7%. With duration under 3 months, ophthalmopathy was active: Clinical Activity Score at least 3, NOSPECS at least 4. Diagnosis relied on clinical symptoms, serum thyroxine and TRAb, thyroid ultrasound and orbital computed tomography. The CDR3 extends over 15 amino acids. The V and J ends lost 2 bases and 3 bases, in that order; junction bases with no gene match: 0. The V gene's germline CDR1 is MNHNS and CDR2 SASEGT.

This sequence was found in a woman under 30 with Graves' ophthalmopathy. The J gene is TRBJ2-2, the V gene TRBV6-1, with 10 bases that match TRBD2. The sequencing sample was made of blood. CDR3 protein: CASSELAGDTGELFF. CDR3 nucleotides: TGTGCCAGCAGTGAACTAGCGGGAGACACCGGGGAGCTGTTTTTT.